Following are 7 T cell receptor beta chains from one sample sequenced in a study of immune heterogeneity within non-small cell lung tumors. Using 32 V and 13 J primers, multiplex PCR amplified TCR beta CDR3. MiXCR, applied by TCRdb to the multiplex PCR reads, yields one record per CDR3 protein. The sample yields 15,000 or so distinct CDR3 sequences, roughly 30% seen once. Bulk tumor genomic DNA, 550 to 650 ng per sample, was the template. Several biopsies per primary tumor, spaced far apart, were taken during surgery. The study cohort was described as untreated, and its members had newly diagnosed non-small cell lung cancer. They went on to have curative surgery. The sample taken for sequencing was lung tumor tissue. The receptor source for this set is a man aged 35 to 55 with non-small cell lung cancer.

By its share, this clonotype is medium-sized. The CDR3 is CASGGGGANYGYTF. In nucleotides, the CDR3 is TGTGCCTCAGGGGGCGGGGGCGCTAACTATGGCTACACCTTC. The V call is TRBV30, the J call TRBJ1-2, with TRBD1 identical over 8 bases. V was pared by 7 bases and J by 0 bases, with 7 bases of the junction left unmatched. Germline V gene lookup returns CDR1 GTSNPN and CDR2 SVGIG (reference sequence). CDR3 length: 14 amino acids.

This clonotype counts as medium-sized. The chain has TRBV7-2 and TRBJ1-6, with D perhaps TRBD1 (6 bases). The V and J ends lost 1 base and 8 bases respectively, with 12 bases between them. Germline loops: CDR1 SGHTA, CDR2 FQGNSA. This CDR3 contains 15 residues. The CDR3 DNA sequence: TGTGCCAGCAGCTTAGGACAGGCCAAGCATTCACCCCTCCACTTT. Amino acid sequence: CASSLGQAKHSPLHF.

The genes are TRBV7-9 and TRBJ2-3; TRBD1 or TRBD2 may be the D gene (5 bases each). Trimming cost V 3 bases and J 2 bases, with 9 bases left between them. The germline CDR1 and CDR2 sequences are SEHNR and FQNEAQ (reference sequence). The CDR3 length is 14 residues. CDR3 region: CASSLSGTTDTQYF. Here the CDR3 DNA reads TGTGCCAGCAGCTTGTCAGGGACCACAGATACGCAGTATTTT.

J is TRBJ2-1 and V is TRBV4-1; TRBD2 agrees at 10 bases. CDR3 length: 16 residues. The germline V gene has CDR1 MGHRA and CDR2 YSYEKL. J lost 8 bases, V lost 3 bases, and 10 bases had no gene match. Here the CDR3 DNA reads TGCGCCAGCAGCCATTGGACTAGCGGAGTCAGGGATGAGCAGTTCTTC. This gives the protein CASSHWTSGVRDEQFF.

A word on this clonotype: This may stem from a read error, because a much larger clone lies one nucleotide away. The chain is built from TRBV11-2 and TRBJ2-7; D is undetermined. Germline V gene data show CDR1 as SGHAT and CDR2 as FQNNGV. The CDR3 totals 13 residues. The V gene lost 1 base and the J gene lost 2 bases, with 6 bases spanning the gap. This CDR3 is CASSLGRAYEQYF. CDR3 bases: TGTGCCAGCAGCTTAGGGAGAGCCTACGAGCAGTACTTC.

In this sample, this clonotype is medium-sized. The chain joins TRBV19 to TRBJ1-2, with 7 bases that match TRBD1. V lost 5 bases to trimming and J lost 7 bases; unmatched junction nucleotides: 13. The CDR3 totals 15 residues. CDR1 and CDR2 (germline): LNHDA, SQIVND (reference sequence). The CDR3 region is CASSSLDRVPSGYTF. In nucleotides, the CDR3 is TGTGCCAGTAGTTCCTTAGACAGGGTACCAAGTGGCTACACCTTC.

This clonotype showed up many times. V gene TRBV11-3 combines with J gene TRBJ2-1, with 7 bases lining up with TRBD2. The V gene end was trimmed by 7 bases and the J gene end by 6 bases; junction bases not matched to a gene: 9. This CDR3 has 14 residues. Germline values: CDR1 SGHNT, CDR2 YENEEA. The CDR3 sequence: CASTPGTTINEQFF. The CDR3 DNA reads TGTGCCAGCACACCCGGGACTACCATCAATGAGCAGTTCTTC.